The rows below give T cell receptor beta chains drawn from one sample of a study of identical twins. Using its own MiXCR run on the 5' RACE reads, TCRdb lists one record per CDR3 protein. The sample includes some 260,000 distinct CDR3 sequences, about 14% of them seen just once. Sequencing used memory (CD45RO+) T cells sorted from blood. The receptor set was obtained from a woman aged 18-35 years in good health. The conserved cysteine and the conserved F or W are not part of the CDR3 here.

j_call | cdr3_length | v_call | cdr3_aa
TRBJ2-2 | 12 | TRBV20-1 | SAKRGQPTGELF
TRBJ2-4 | 12 | TRBV2 | ASRTTGGENIQY
TRBJ2-2 | 16 | TRBV7-6 | ASSFPAGGPNSREELF
TRBJ2-7 | 11 | TRBV7-2 | ASSWGQTYEQY
TRBJ1-1 | 13 | TRBV27 | ASSSKWGPNTEAF
TRBJ2-2 | 17 | TRBV5-1 | ASRTKSRGGPENTGELF
TRBJ2-5 | 14 | TRBV18 | ASSPPGGRAQETQY
TRBJ2-2 | 15 | TRBV20-1 | SARTSGTDPVTGELF
TRBJ2-3 | 14 | TRBV6-5 | ASSYLLGQGKDTQY
TRBJ1-2 | 12 | TRBV7-2 | ASSLEQGGYGYT
TRBJ2-1 | 10 | TRBV6-5 | ASSFQGLPQF
TRBJ2-7 | 14 | TRBV7-9 | ASSLALAGAHPEQY
TRBJ2-5 | 13 | TRBV18 | ASSPQAGGKETQY
TRBJ2-7 | 11 | TRBV9 | ASSVDGRREQY
TRBJ2-3 | 13 | TRBV6-1 | ATQEPGLIKDTQY
TRBJ2-3 | 12 | TRBV12-3/TRBV12-4 | ASSSTGAPDTQY
TRBJ1-1 | 11 | TRBV7-2 | ASSLVTRGEAF
TRBJ1-2 | 11 | TRBV20-1 | SASVDIGYGYT
TRBJ1-1 | 13 | TRBV7-2 | ASSPFTGSSTEAF
TRBJ2-7 | 12 | TRBV10-1 | ASSAGQGKYEQY
TRBJ1-5 | 12 | TRBV20-1 | SARRTGGNQPQH
TRBJ2-1 | 12 | TRBV20-1 | SARGLASDNEQF
TRBJ2-1 | 11 | TRBV10-2 | ASGGGAYNEQF
TRBJ1-2 | 13 | TRBV11-3 | ASSLEGAAHYGYT
TRBJ2-7 | 11 | TRBV7-2 | ASSPPWGYEQY
TRBJ2-7 | 12 | TRBV2 | ASRRTSGGFEQY
TRBJ1-6 | 13 | TRBV20-1 | SVNRGDRDSSPLH
TRBJ2-7 | 11 | TRBV18 | ASSPTRTDEQY
TRBJ2-7 | 11 | TRBV6-2/TRBV6-3 | ASSYFAGNEQY
TRBJ2-5 | 13 | TRBV5-1 | ASSLAGTVQETQY
TRBJ2-7 | 14 | TRBV6-1 | ASSRITSGRAHEQY
TRBJ1-1 | 12 | TRBV12-3/TRBV12-4 | ASSNRDLNTEAF
TRBJ2-3 | 13 | TRBV3-1 | ASSQDWTSHDTQY
TRBJ2-6 | 13 | TRBV7-9 | ASIDRSSGANVLT
TRBJ1-1 | 10 | TRBV7-9 | ASSLRAGGAF
TRBJ2-6 | 13 | TRBV6-5 | ASTRILAGANVLT
TRBJ2-4 | 12 | TRBV5-1 | ASSLGTPKNIQY
TRBJ2-1 | 14 | TRBV6-1 | ASTSGGGISYNEQF
TRBJ2-3 | 14 | TRBV7-2 | ASSPKDRVLTDTQY
TRBJ2-1 | 14 | TRBV2 | ASSYSGGSSYNEQF
TRBJ2-2 | 14 | TRBV4-2 | ASSQDSSGGAGELF
TRBJ2-1 | 14 | TRBV27 | ASTPVPSGRAAEQF
TRBJ2-1 | 17 | TRBV4-1 | ASSQLPGLAGGAYNEQF
TRBJ1-1 | 11 | TRBV7-9 | ASSLWGDTEAF
TRBJ1-2 | 11 | TRBV7-2 | ASSPTPKGGYT
TRBJ1-4 | 14 | TRBV20-1 | SAPSGRGFGNEKLF
TRBJ2-5 | 11 | TRBV6-1 | ASRKGHGETQY
TRBJ2-5 | 10 | TRBV2 | ASRILGETQY
TRBJ2-4 | 15 | TRBV29-1 | SARRRDRGMGKNIQY
TRBJ1-2 | 12 | TRBV7-4 | ASSQNGTNYGYT
TRBJ2-7 | 12 | TRBV12-3/TRBV12-4 | ASSTGQGVYEQY
TRBJ2-5 | 14 | TRBV11-2 | ASSLILAGGKETQY
TRBJ2-5 | 11 | TRBV5-1 | ASRGAGRETQY